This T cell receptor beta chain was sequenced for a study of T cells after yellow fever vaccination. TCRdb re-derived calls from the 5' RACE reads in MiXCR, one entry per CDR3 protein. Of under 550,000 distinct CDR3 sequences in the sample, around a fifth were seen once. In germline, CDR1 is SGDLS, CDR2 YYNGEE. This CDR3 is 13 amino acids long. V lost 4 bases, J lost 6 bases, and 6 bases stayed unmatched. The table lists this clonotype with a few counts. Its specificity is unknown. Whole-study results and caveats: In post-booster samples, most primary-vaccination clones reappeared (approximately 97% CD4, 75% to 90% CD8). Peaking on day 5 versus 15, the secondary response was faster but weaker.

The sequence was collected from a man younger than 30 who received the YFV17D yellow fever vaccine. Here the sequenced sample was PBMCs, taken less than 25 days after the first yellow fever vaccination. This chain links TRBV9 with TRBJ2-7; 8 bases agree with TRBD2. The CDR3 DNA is TGTGCCAGCAGCCCTTCGACTAGCGCCGAGCAGTACTTC. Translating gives CASSPSTSAEQYF. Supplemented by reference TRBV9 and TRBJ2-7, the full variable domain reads DSGVTQTPKHLITATGQRVTLRCSPRSGDLSVYWYQQSLDQGLQFLIQYYNGEERAKGNILERFSAQQFPDLHSELNLSSLELGDSALYFCASSPSTSAEQYFGPGTRLTVT.